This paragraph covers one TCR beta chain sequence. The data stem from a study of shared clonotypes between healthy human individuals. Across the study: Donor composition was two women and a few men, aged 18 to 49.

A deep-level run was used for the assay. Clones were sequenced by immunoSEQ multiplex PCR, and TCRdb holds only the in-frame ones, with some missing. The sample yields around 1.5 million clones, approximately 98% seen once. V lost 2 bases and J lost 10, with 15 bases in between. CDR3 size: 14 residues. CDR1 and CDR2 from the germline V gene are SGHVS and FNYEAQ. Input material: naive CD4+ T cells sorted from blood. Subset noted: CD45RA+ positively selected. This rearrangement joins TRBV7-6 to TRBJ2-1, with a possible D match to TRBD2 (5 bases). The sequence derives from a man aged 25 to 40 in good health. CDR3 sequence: CASSLSGTRGEQFF. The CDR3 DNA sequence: TGTGCCAGCAGCTTATCAGGAACTAGAGGGGAGCAGTTCTTC.